Described below is a single T cell receptor (beta chain) sequence and its context. Its antigen is as yet unknown. TCRdb processed the reads anew with MiXCR; each CDR3 protein has one entry. The data contain under 350,000 distinct CDR3 sequences, under 25% of them singletons. The data belong to a study of T cell repertoires in cytomegalovirus infection. The CDR3 runs 14 residues. Per the germline V gene, CDR1 is SGHVS and CDR2 is FNYEAQ. V was clipped by 1 base and J by 0 bases, with 6 bases between them. The sequencing here drew on cultured PBMCs, taken from culture after CMV antigen stimulation. The chain combines TRBV7-6 with TRBJ1-1, with D unresolved. This clonotype was obtained from a human donor in good health (CMV status not recorded). Some clones in this sample may be carry-over from other donors' samples. The CDR3 here is CASSLEVLNTEAFF. CDR3 nucleotide sequence: TGTGCCAGCAGCTTAGAGGTCTTGAACACTGAAGCTTTCTTT. The full variable domain, with the rest looked up from reference TRBV7-6 and TRBJ1-1, is GAGVSQSPRYKVTKRGQDVALRCDPISGHVSLYWYRQALGQGPEFLTYFNYEAQQDKSGLPNDRFSAERPEGSISTLTIQRTEQRDSAMYRCASSLEVLNTEAFFGQGTRLTVV.